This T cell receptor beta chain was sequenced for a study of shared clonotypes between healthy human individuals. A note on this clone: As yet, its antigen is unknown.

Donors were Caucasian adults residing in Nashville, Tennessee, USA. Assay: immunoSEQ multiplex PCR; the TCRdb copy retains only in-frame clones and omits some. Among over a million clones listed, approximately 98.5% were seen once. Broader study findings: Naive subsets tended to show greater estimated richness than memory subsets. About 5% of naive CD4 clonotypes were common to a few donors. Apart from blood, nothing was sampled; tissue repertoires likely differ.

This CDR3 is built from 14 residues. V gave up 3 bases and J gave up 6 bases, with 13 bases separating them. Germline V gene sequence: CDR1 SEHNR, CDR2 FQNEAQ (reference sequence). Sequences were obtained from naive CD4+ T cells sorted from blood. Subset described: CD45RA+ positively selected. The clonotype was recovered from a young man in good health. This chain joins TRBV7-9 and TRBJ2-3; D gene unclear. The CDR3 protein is CASSLEDSWDTQYF. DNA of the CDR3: TGTGCCAGCAGCTTGGAAGACTCCTGGGATACGCAGTATTTT. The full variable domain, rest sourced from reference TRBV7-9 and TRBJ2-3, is DTGVSQNPRHKITKRGQNVTFRCDPISEHNRLYWYRQTLGQGPEFLTYFQNEAQLEKSRLLSDRFSAERPKGSFSTLEIQRTEQGDSAMYLCASSLEDSWDTQYFGPGTRLTVL.